The sequence of this T cell receptor beta chain was determined in a study of cytomegalovirus exposure and HLA in healthy donors (TCRdb year 2017). Concerning the study at large: According to an earlier analysis of a few hundred of the donors, roughly 180 million T cells yielded over 100 million unique TCR beta sequences and around 280 Gb of sequence data. Along with the roughly 700-subject first cohort, a separate validation cohort of around 120 different subjects was used. Among approximately 370 genotyped donors of the cohort, an average of approximately 220,000 unique TCR beta nucleotide sequences was sequenced per donor, of which about 18% were non-productive. To predict cytomegalovirus infection status, the study combined high-throughput TCR immunosequencing, statistical association of individual TCRs with disease status, and machine learning. HLA typing included class I and class II loci at four-digit resolution. The study used immunosequencing to profile the T cell repertoires of approximately 630 subjects and linked those repertoires to cytomegalovirus serostatus. An early release covering roughly 640 HLA-typed donors comprised approximately 300 gigabases of sequencing data and roughly 86 million unique TCR sequences. The study aimed to test whether cataloging public T cell receptors could reveal signatures of past pathogen exposure. To decide whether each TCR beta V gene segment behaved as functional or pseudogenic, an earlier analysis of approximately 590 of the donors relied on high-throughput TCR beta sequencing. Alongside the repertoire data, information on donor age, sex, ethnicity and CMV serostatus was compiled. A handful of DR-DQ haplotypes were handled as single units for association and clustering because linkage in the cohort was strong. In a later genetic analysis, genome-wide SNP genotypes for about three fifths of the roughly 670 donors were used, and that subset was treated as a discovery cohort. Rather than drawing on any new phenotypic data, the later analysis identified candidate immune exposures from TCR beta sequences and the way those sequences occurred across donors. All discovery cohort repertoires had been generated on a single sequencing platform. In a later analysis, previously published TCR beta repertoires from fewer than 750 donors were re-analyzed and high-resolution HLA genotyping was added so that TCR occurrence patterns could be studied. Of the approximately 400 genotyped donors, 80% to 90% were placed in the genetic ancestry cluster associated with self-reported Caucasian donors. The number of typed donors differed by locus: about 620-640 for A, B, C, DRB1 and DQB1; approximately 540 for DQA1; some 590 for DPA1; and roughly 450 for DPB1. Study-level results and caveats: In a later analysis, HLA-associated TCR beta chains were found to be more clonally expanded and to have lower generation probabilities than equally common non-associated chains. It was suggested by the authors that the approach could potentially be generalized to other disease states and immunological phenotypes. A few of the identified cytomegalovirus-associated TCR beta chains were confirmed in vitro to be specific for cytomegalovirus antigens. Correlated functional status among segregating V segments might be attributable to linkage disequilibrium, but an unknown experimental factor could not be ruled out. Because some donors lacked HLA typing at each locus, the association tests relied only on the typed subset. The classifier was reported to diagnose cytomegalovirus status with high specificity and sensitivity in both the original and validation cohorts. In a later genetic analysis, a missense DCLRE1C variant was associated with V-gene and J-gene trimming of TCR beta chains, and the association was replicated in an independent cohort. Immune exposure information for the cohort was limited to CMV serostatus. Across donors, most TCR sequences were observed very rarely, whereas some public TCRs were present in many individuals. The sequencing pipeline was judged likely to have produced a cluster of highly shared sequence variants as a technical artifact. In a later genetic analysis, fewer N-insertions in productive TCRs were reported among donors in an Asian-associated ancestry cluster than the roughly 670-donor mean. When HLA alleles, especially DR and DQ, strongly co-occurred, TCR associations were difficult to assign to individual alleles. In a later analysis, most CMV-associated TCR beta chains were found to appear HLA-restricted, with HLA associations seemingly driven largely by CMV exposure. The presence/absence analyses assumed that sequencing depth was roughly uniform across donors, and that assumption may not be true. In a later analysis, TCR association rates were found to vary across HLA loci, with the most associated TCRs seen for DRB1 alleles and the fewest for HLA-C alleles. In this cohort, only TCR beta chains were sequenced, and detectable features were limited by the absence of alpha or paired-chain data. A total of about 180 TCR beta chains were listed by the study as associated with cytomegalovirus. The earlier analysis of nearly 600 of the donors excluded 15 to 20 rarely observed V segments, including chromosome 9 orphons, because counts were too low. In a later analysis, some 17,000 TCR beta sequences were associated with specific HLA alleles at a false discovery rate of 0.05. Several of the top co-occurrence clusters appeared to be linked to parvovirus B19, influenza, CMV and Epstein-Barr virus, according to a later analysis. Some IMGT-functional V segments, including TRBV6-2 and TRBV6-3, could not be distinguished by the 87-base-pair reads and were therefore excluded. In an earlier analysis of some 550 of the donors, most TCR beta V segments were observed in productive rearrangements about 87% or about 30% of the time, broadly matching IMGT annotations. A further reported finding was that TCR beta sequences accurately predicted the HLA-A and HLA-B alleles for most subjects in the first cohort.

The library was built by means of the immunoSEQ multiplex PCR assay. The multiplex PCR relied on a mix of 60 forward primers for TCR Vbeta segments and 13 reverse primers for TCR Jbeta segments. Amplification of the CDR3 region of rearranged TCR beta genes was performed with a multiplex PCR assay on genomic DNA. The Illumina HiSeq System was used to sequence the amplified TCR beta libraries as 87-base-pair reads. Concerning the study's data processing: In a later analysis, about 80 million unique TCR beta chains were counted across the roughly 700 repertoires, and roughly 11 million of these chains were shared by at least two donors. Raw reads were error-corrected and collapsed into unique sequences with a nearest-neighbor algorithm that merged closely related sequences to remove PCR and sequencing errors. To assign V, D and J gene segments, CDR3 sequences were aligned to IMGT reference sequences. For a sequence to be retained, at least a six-nucleotide match to both a V gene segment and a J gene segment was required. Rearrangements were called productive when the CDR3 lacked stop codons and stayed in frame with V and J; all others were non-productive. CDR3 was defined according to IMGT convention as the region running from the second conserved V-encoded cysteine to the conserved J-encoded phenylalanine. Sequences without an unambiguous match to a single V gene segment were excluded from the earlier analysis of 587 of the donors. An earlier analysis of fewer than 750 of the donors called V segments functional above 56.7% productive rearrangements and segregating when the between-donor standard deviation exceeded 5%. A statistical classification framework was built for diagnosing cytomegalovirus status from the catalog of TCR beta chain sequences. A later analysis assigned V and J genes by comparing TCR nucleotide sequences with IMGT/GENE-DB human TR gene sequences. A later analysis assigned CDR3 sequences and most-parsimonious VDJ recombination scenarios with the TCRdist pipeline. In a later analysis, each TCR beta chain was defined by its CDR3 amino acid sequence together with its V-gene family, and reads without a unique V-gene family were excluded. As a way to deal with suspected cross-contamination and a sequencing artifact, a later analysis dropped roughly 620 nucleotide sequences that were highly shared and had low generation probability. A later analysis calculated a clonal expansion index for each public chain from normalized within-repertoire ranks of inferred template counts. In a later analysis, generation probabilities were computed using a VDJ recombination model fitted to out-of-frame rearrangements, and the results were checked against IGoR. In a later analysis, hypergeometric tests were used to score TCR-TCR, TCR-HLA and TCR-CMV co-occurrence, with a repertoire-size bias correction applied to TCR pairs. To estimate false discovery rates, a later analysis permuted the HLA or CMV assignments 20 times. In a later analysis, co-occurring TCRs were grouped using DBSCAN, and TCRdist sequence similarity was added for clustering within HLA-allele-positive subsets. Repertoires with fewer than 30,000 or more than 120,000 public chains were left out of co-occurrence clustering, as were a handful of repertoires with anomalous nucleotide sharing. Held by TCRdb, this immuneACCESS table contains in-frame sequences only and omits some clones. Under half of the omission traces to an unresolved V gene where checked; the cause of the rest is unknown. V, J and clone size are those of that table, while D and trimming were read from the DNA. Across this sample there are about 190,000 clones, with roughly 77% seen only once. The ten largest clonotypes hold approximately 2.8% of the sample.

The cohort comprised 670 or so healthy bone marrow donors. All cohort members were sampled while nominally healthy, although unrecorded immune exposures were likely present. The donor tested CMV seropositive and was one of the 289 seropositive cohort members. A peripheral blood sample was collected from each donor, and TCR beta sequencing was performed on peripheral blood mononuclear cells. The Qiagen DNeasy Blood Extraction Kit was used to extract genomic DNA from the blood cell samples. Relative to germline, V is missing 7 bases and J is missing 4 bases, with 5 bases of the junction outside any gene match. CDR1 is given as LNHDA and CDR2 as SQIVND, both from the germline V gene (reference sequence). The CDR3 sequence holds 14 residues, the cysteine and phenylalanine included. CDR3 DNA is the only sequence kept; it has 42 bases, read in frame from the first base. About this clone: The specificity of this receptor is unknown. Base-call qualities are not available, and no considerably larger clone is one nucleotide away.

Sequencing was performed on PBMCs. The chain is assembled from TRBV19 and TRBJ2-1, with 9 middle bases fitting TRBD2. This TCR came from a woman under 40 in good health and CMV-seropositive. The CDR3 region reads CASKAAGGYNEQFF. The nucleotide sequence reads as follows: TGTGCCAGTAAGGCCGCGGGAGGGTACAATGAGCAGTTCTTC. Reference TRBV19 and TRBJ2-1 genes cover what lies past the CDR3, so the full variable domain is DGGITQSPKYLFRKEGQNVTLSCEQNLNHDAMYWYRQDPGQGLRLIYYSQIVNDFQKGDIAEGYSVSREKKESFPLTVTSAQKNPTAFYLCASKAAGGYNEQFFGPGTRLTVL.